This T cell receptor (beta chain) originates from a study of T cells in Graves' hyperthyroidism and ophthalmopathy. Study overall: Specimen type is peripheral blood, collected at initial diagnosis prior to any treatment.

On this clonotype: Its matching antigen is unknown. This may stem from a read error, because a much larger clone lies one nucleotide away.

With 2 bases removed from V and 2 bases from J, the gap between germline ends came to 10 bases. CDR3 length: 14 residues. Germline-derived CDR1 and CDR2 are MDHEN and SYDVKM. Criteria for exclusion of patients were uncontrolled infection, other autoimmune disease, pregnancy or lactation. Extraction of PBMCs used 8 to 10 ml of fresh peripheral blood. Notes on the study in general: The majority of expanded thyroid clonotypes above 0.001 also appeared in blood.

RNA transcripts yielded amplified TCR beta CDR3 regions. With the HTBI primer set, the TCR CDR3 went through a first round of RT-PCR. TCRdb itself ran the multiplex PCR reads through MiXCR, one entry per CDR3 protein. The table includes around 500,000 distinct CDR3 sequences, about 22% detected once. The source material was blood. This TCR was recovered from a woman in her seventies with Graves' ophthalmopathy. The V gene is TRBV28, the J gene TRBJ2-7, with D perhaps being TRBD1 or TRBD2 (5 bases each). This CDR3 is CASSLGTPTYEQYF. The CDR3 DNA reads TGTGCCAGCAGTTTAGGGACGCCGACCTACGAGCAGTACTTC.